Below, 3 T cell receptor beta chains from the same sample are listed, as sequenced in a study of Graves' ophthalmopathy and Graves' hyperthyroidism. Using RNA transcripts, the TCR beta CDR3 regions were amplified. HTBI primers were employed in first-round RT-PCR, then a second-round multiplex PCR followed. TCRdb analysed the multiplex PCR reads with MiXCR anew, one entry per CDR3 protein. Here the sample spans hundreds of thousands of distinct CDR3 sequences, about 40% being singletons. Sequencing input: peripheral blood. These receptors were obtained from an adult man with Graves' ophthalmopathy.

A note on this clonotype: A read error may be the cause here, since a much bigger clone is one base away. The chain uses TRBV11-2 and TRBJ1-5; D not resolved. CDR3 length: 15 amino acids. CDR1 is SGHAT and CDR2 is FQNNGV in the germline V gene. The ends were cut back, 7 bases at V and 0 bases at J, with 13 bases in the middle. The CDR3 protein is CASTQSDGSNQPQHF. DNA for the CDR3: TGTGCCAGCACCCAGAGCGACGGTAGCAATCAGCCCCAGCATTTT.

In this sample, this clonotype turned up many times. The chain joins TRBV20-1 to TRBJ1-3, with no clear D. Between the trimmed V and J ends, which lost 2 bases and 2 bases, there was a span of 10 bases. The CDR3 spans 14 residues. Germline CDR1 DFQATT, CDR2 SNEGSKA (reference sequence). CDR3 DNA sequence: TGCAGTGCTAGAAGTACAGAGACTGGAAACACCATATATTTT. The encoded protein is CSARSTETGNTIYF.

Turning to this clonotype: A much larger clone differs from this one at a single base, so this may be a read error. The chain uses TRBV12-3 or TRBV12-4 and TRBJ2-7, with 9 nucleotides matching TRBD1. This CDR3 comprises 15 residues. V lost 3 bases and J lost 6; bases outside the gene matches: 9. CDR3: CASSLAGTGPCEQYF. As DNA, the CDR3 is TGTGCCAGCAGTTTGGCGGGGACAGGGCCCTGCGAGCAGTACTTC.